This entry lists 28 T cell receptor beta chains sequenced from one sample in a study of blood T cell repertoires in COVID-19 (TCRdb year 2020). The library relied on the immunoSEQ multiplex PCR assay. TCRdb provides this immuneACCESS table in a form limited to in-frame rearrangements. Some clones are lacking; in checked studies, under half of them reflect an unresolved V gene, and why the rest are absent is not known. Here the sample has approximately 230,000 clones; around four fifths occur a single time. The biggest ten clones account for roughly 5% of the sample. The sample taken for sequencing was peripheral blood. The receptors derive from a man aged 80 or over with acute or convalescent COVID-19.

This chain links TRBV5-1 with TRBJ1-1, with D hard to call. V lost 5 bases and J lost 11, with 16 bases in between. CDR1 and CDR2 (germline): SGHRS, YFSETQ. There are 12 residues in the CDR3. Written as DNA, the CDR3 is TGCGCCAGCAGTACCGAGAACGGCGGGGCTTTCTTT. The encoded protein is CASSTENGGAFF.

The table lists this clone with a few counts. The CDR3 is CASSPKGFYEQYF. As DNA, the CDR3 is TGTGCCAGCAGCCCTAAGGGGTTCTACGAGCAGTACTTC. The chain employs TRBV7-9 and TRBJ2-7, with a tentative D call TRBD1 (5 bases). This CDR3 is 13 amino acids long. Deletions cut 5 bases from V and 3 bases from J, with 11 bases between. Germline CDR1 reads SEHNR; CDR2 reads FQNEAQ (reference sequence).

The J gene is TRBJ2-7, the V gene TRBV25-1; 10 bases match TRBD1. The CDR3 extends over 14 amino acids. Trimming cost V 3 bases and J 2 bases; bases outside gene matches: 1. Per germline, CDR1 MGHDK and CDR2 SYGVNS. CDR3 nucleotide sequence: TGTGCCAGCAGTGAGACAGGGGGCCCCTACGAGCAGTACTTC. Encoded protein: CASSETGGPYEQYF.

The chain uses TRBV28 and TRBJ1-2; 7 nucleotides line up with TRBD1. The CDR3 length is 13 residues. The trim removed 5 bases at V and 9 bases at J, leaving 9 bases unmatched. Germline V lookup: CDR1 MDHEN, CDR2 SYDVKM. CDR3 in amino acids: CASSATGVDSYTF. In DNA form, the CDR3 reads TGTGCCAGCAGTGCAACAGGGGTGGATAGCTACACCTTC.

This clone has only a few counts. The chain recombines TRBV5-4 with TRBJ1-1, with D perhaps TRBD1 (5 bases). Germline CDR1 is SGHNT and CDR2 is YYREEE (reference sequence). V was clipped by 5 bases and J by 1 base, with 12 bases between them. There are 14 residues in the CDR3. This chain's CDR3 is CASRLDSTNTEAFF. The CDR3 DNA reads as TGTGCCAGCAGGCTCGACAGTACGAACACTGAAGCTTTCTTT.

V and J are TRBV5-1 and TRBJ2-1; TRBD2 agrees at 10 bases. Germline CDR1 SGHRS, CDR2 YFSETQ. V was pared by 0 bases and J by 1 base, with 13 bases of the junction left unmatched. The CDR3 totals 20 residues. The CDR3 here is CASSLEGLERGGFSYNEQFF. CDR3 nucleotide sequence: TGCGCCAGCAGCTTGGAAGGTTTGGAGCGGGGGGGCTTTTCCTACAATGAGCAGTTCTTC.

The rearrangement uses TRBV7-9 and TRBJ2-2, with 11 bases matching TRBD2. The CDR3 loop spans 16 amino acids. V was pared by 7 bases and J by 6 bases, with 10 bases of the junction left unmatched. Germline CDR1 and CDR2: SEHNR and FQNEAQ (reference sequence). The CDR3 region has the DNA TGTGCCAGCATGGAGTTAGCGGGGGGGGCTGCCGGGGAGCTGTTTTTT. Its protein is CASMELAGGAAGELFF.

V usage is TRBV6-5 and J usage is TRBJ2-7; weak D call: TRBD1 (6 bases). Germline CDR1 MNHEY, CDR2 SVGAGI. The V gene lost 10 bases and the J gene lost 4 bases, with 17 bases spanning the gap. This CDR3 contains 13 residues. CDR3 residues: CATGGNREYEQYF. The CDR3 nucleotides are TGTGCCACCGGAGGTAACAGGGAATACGAGCAGTACTTC.

The chain has TRBV6-5 and TRBJ1-5; D gene unclear. CDR1 is MNHEY, CDR2 SVGAGI, per germline. Trimming removed 5 bases at V and 2 bases at J, with 10 bases between. This CDR3 has 14 residues. The CDR3 bases are TGTGCCAGCAGTCTGAGGGAGGGCAATCAGCCCCAGCATTTT. Translation: CASSLREGNQPQHF.

This sequence joins TRBV3-1 (or the pseudogene TRBV3-2) and TRBJ2-3; 7 positions agree with TRBD1. Germline CDR1 LGHDT, CDR2 YNNKEL (reference sequence). V lost 5 bases to trimming and J lost 2 bases; unmatched junction nucleotides: 7. The CDR3 covers 15 residues. CDR3 in amino acids: CASSSHTGVTDTQYF. The CDR3 nucleotides read TGTGCCAGCAGCTCCCATACAGGGGTCACAGATACGCAGTATTTT.

The sample holds a few counts of this clone. V gene TRBV21-1 combines with J gene TRBJ2-7; the D call TRBD2 from the table was never checked on the DNA. TRBV21-1 represents a pseudogene. The CDR3 spans 15 residues. CDR3 DNA sequence: TGTGCCAGCAGCAAACTGAATCTAGGATCCTACGAGCAGTACTTC. Its translation is CASSKLNLGSYEQYF.

V is TRBV4-1 and J is TRBJ2-1; TRBD2 matches 7 bases. V shed 4 bases, J shed 15 bases, and the junction held 12 bases outside the gene matches. The CDR3 runs 13 residues. Germline V gene sequence: CDR1 MGHRA, CDR2 YSYEKL. This CDR3 is CASSPQRDGKPFF. As DNA, the CDR3 is TGCGCCAGCAGCCCGCAGCGGGATGGAAAACCGTTCTTC.

This chain connects TRBV7-2 to TRBJ1-5; possibly TRBD1 for D (5 bases). CDR3 length equals 14 residues. In germline, CDR1 is SGHTA, CDR2 FQGNSA. The V and J ends lost 2 bases and 10 bases respectively, with 15 bases between them. The CDR3 DNA reads TGTGCCAGCAGCTTACAGGGCACGAGGTTCCCCCAGCATTTT. Protein product: CASSLQGTRFPQHF.

This clone was found many times. The CDR3 here is CASSLKGLATGSNYGYTF. The CDR3 region has the DNA TGTGCCAGCAGCCTGAAAGGTTTGGCCACAGGATCCAACTATGGCTACACCTTC. This chain connects TRBV5-4 to TRBJ1-2; D is possibly TRBD1 (5 bases). V was trimmed by 4 bases and J by 2 bases, leaving 24 bases between them. This CDR3 region has 18 residues. CDR1 is SGHNT, CDR2 YYREEE, per germline (reference sequence).

The rearrangement uses TRBV28 and TRBJ1-1; 9 bases map to TRBD1. This CDR3 region has 15 residues. The junction had 9 bases not matched to a gene; V was cut back by 5 bases and J by 5 bases. CDR1 MDHEN and CDR2 SYDVKM come from the germline V gene. CDR3 nucleotide sequence: TGTGCCAGCAGTCAGGGGGGACAGGGAAAAACTGAAGCTTTCTTT. It encodes CASSQGGQGKTEAFF.

V is TRBV27 and J is TRBJ2-1, with 7 positions matching TRBD1. V gave up 1 base and J gave up 12 bases; unmatched junction bases: 12. The length of the CDR3 is 15 residues. Germline loops: CDR1 MNHEY, CDR2 SMNVEV (reference sequence). The CDR3 loop is CASSLWGQKTRGQFF. The CDR3 region has the DNA TGTGCCAGCAGTTTATGGGGACAGAAAACTCGAGGGCAGTTCTTC.

This CDR3 is CASSGWDRGLGNEQFF. The CDR3, as DNA: TGTGCCAGCAGCGGATGGGACAGGGGGCTTGGCAATGAGCAGTTCTTC. The chain has TRBV7-9 and TRBJ2-1, with 12 bases fitting TRBD1. Germline values: CDR1 SEHNR, CDR2 FQNEAQ (reference sequence). J gave up 6 bases and V 5 bases, and 8 bases lay outside the gene matches. The CDR3 contains 16 residues. The full variable domain, in which reference TRBV7-9 and TRBJ2-1 provide the parts outside the CDR3, is DTGVSQNPRHKITKRGQNVTFRCDPISEHNRLYWYRQTLGQGPEFLTYFQNEAQLEKSRLLSDRFSAERPKGSFSTLEIQRTEQGDSAMYLCASSGWDRGLGNEQFFGPGTRLTVL.

V gene TRBV3-1 (or the pseudogene TRBV3-2) combines with J gene TRBJ1-5, with 10 positions matching TRBD1. This CDR3 is built from 15 residues. CDR1 is LGHDT, CDR2 YNNKEL, per germline (reference sequence). The V gene end was trimmed by 1 base and the J gene end by 6 bases; junction bases not matched to a gene: 3. The chain's CDR3 is CASSQGTGGGQPQHF. The CDR3 DNA reads TGTGCCAGCAGCCAAGGGACAGGGGGAGGTCAGCCCCAGCATTTT.

This chain uses TRBV19 with TRBJ1-2; TRBD1 agrees at 10 bases. CDR3 length equals 15 residues. The V and J ends lost 11 bases and 5 bases, in that order; junction bases with no gene match: 14. Germline V lookup: CDR1 LNHDA, CDR2 SQIVND (reference sequence). The CDR3 here is CAVPLVGTGAYGYTF. The CDR3 nucleotides are TGTGCCGTCCCATTGGTGGGGACAGGGGCATATGGCTACACCTTC.

This clone was counted many times. J is TRBJ2-7 and V is TRBV5-1; 7 bases align to TRBD2. V dropped 2 bases and J dropped 4; count of bases not matched to a gene: 12. Germline CDR1 and CDR2: SGHRS and YFSETQ. This CDR3 comprises 16 residues. CDR3 DNA sequence: TGCGCCAGCAGCTTAAACACCGGGACTATGACTTACGAGCAGTACTTC. This gives the protein CASSLNTGTMTYEQYF.

The V call is TRBV6-5, the J call TRBJ1-2, with D perhaps matching TRBD1 (6 bases). The CDR3 covers 14 residues. Between the trimmed V and J ends, which lost 9 bases and 4 bases, there was a span of 18 bases. Germline V gene data show CDR1 as MNHEY and CDR2 as SVGAGI. This CDR3 is CASTPGGLLYGYTF. The DNA for the CDR3 is TGTGCCAGTACCCCGGGGGGCCTCCTCTATGGCTACACCTTC.

The J gene is TRBJ2-2, the V gene TRBV5-1; 9 bases are shared with TRBD2. The CDR3 spans 15 residues. Trimming at V came to 1 base and at J to 7 bases, leaving 5 bases not matched to a gene. The germline gives CDR1 SGHRS, CDR2 YFSETQ. DNA of the CDR3: TGCGCCAGCAGCTTGAATAGCGGGAGTGGCGGGGAGCTGTTTTTT. It yields the protein CASSLNSGSGGELFF.

This clone was observed a single time. Other DNA sequences of this sample code for an identical CDR3. This sequence joins TRBV3-1 (or the pseudogene TRBV3-2) and TRBJ2-3; 8 bases line up with TRBD2. Germline CDR1 is LGHDT and CDR2 is YNNKEL (reference sequence). V lost 4 bases and J lost 0; bases outside the gene matches: 3. This CDR3 is built from 15 residues. Here the CDR3 DNA reads TGTGCCAGCAGCCCCTCTAGCGGGAGCACAGATACGCAGTATTTT. As protein: CASSPSSGSTDTQYF.

The chain carries TRBV7-7 and TRBJ2-2; TRBD2 is a possible D gene (6 bases). The CDR3 length is 17 residues. CDR1 and CDR2 from the germline V gene are SSHAT and FNYEAQ (reference sequence). V lost 6 bases and J lost 7, with 24 bases in between. DNA of the CDR3: TGTGCCAGCAGTCCCCCGGTAGCGGCCGATCGGGGCGGGGAGCTGTTTTTT. Protein sequence: CASSPPVAADRGGELFF.

The chain employs TRBV3-1 (or the pseudogene TRBV3-2) and TRBJ2-1, with 7 nucleotides matching TRBD2. This CDR3 is built from 16 residues. V dropped 4 bases and J dropped 6; count of bases not matched to a gene: 12. CDR1 LGHDT and CDR2 YNNKEL come from the germline V gene (reference sequence). CDR3 sequence (DNA): TGTGCCAGCAGCCCGCGGTGGGGCGGGGGAGGCAATGAGCAGTTCTTC. Translating it yields CASSPRWGGGGNEQFF.

V gene TRBV2 combines with J gene TRBJ1-1; no firm D call. Germline V gives CDR1 SNHLY, CDR2 FYNNEI. The CDR3 covers 15 residues. V dropped 3 bases and J dropped 8 bases, with 19 bases sitting between them. CDR3 in amino acids: CASSDRLRPAGEAFF. In DNA form, the CDR3 reads TGTGCCAGCAGTGATAGACTGCGGCCGGCGGGGGAAGCTTTCTTT.

The chain combines TRBV28 with TRBJ1-4; maybe TRBD1 (5 bases). Germline CDR1 reads MDHEN; CDR2 reads SYDVKM. This CDR3 has 16 amino acids. Trimming took off 5 bases at V and 8 bases at J, with 21 bases between the two ends. The CDR3 DNA reads TGTGCCAGCAGTCCCCGCGGGACCGCTCCGGGGGAAAAACTGTTTTTT. The encoded protein is CASSPRGTAPGEKLFF. The full variable domain, its missing parts supplied by reference TRBV28 and TRBJ1-4, is DVKVTQSSRYLVKRTGEKVFLECVQDMDHENMFWYRQDPGLGLRLIYFSYDVKMKEKGDIPEGYSVSREKKERFSLILESASTNQTSMYLCASSPRGTAPGEKLFFGSGTQLSVL.

This chain joins TRBV19 and TRBJ2-6; TRBD1 might be the D (5 bases). The CDR3 loop spans 16 amino acids. The V end was cut by 5 bases, the J end by 1 base, with 12 bases between. Looked up from germline, CDR1 is LNHDA and CDR2 is SQIVND (reference sequence). The chain's CDR3 is CASSFQGLSGANVLTF. In DNA, the CDR3 is TGTGCCAGTAGTTTCCAGGGCCTTTCTGGGGCCAACGTCCTGACTTTC. Based on the CDR3 plus reference TRBV19 and TRBJ2-6, the full variable domain is DGGITQSPKYLFRKEGQNVTLSCEQNLNHDAMYWYRQDPGQGLRLIYYSQIVNDFQKGDIAEGYSVSREKKESFPLTVTSAQKNPTAFYLCASSFQGLSGANVLTFGAGSRLTVL.